This is a list of T cell receptor beta chains from one sample in a study of blood T cell repertoires in COVID-19. TCRdb's copy holds only in-frame clones and misses some; the assay was immunoSEQ multiplex PCR. This sample has 400,000 to 500,000 clones, with roughly 90% found just once. Sequenced material: PBMCs or T cells enriched from blood (not recorded which). The receptors originated from a woman in her thirties or forties who had recovered from COVID-19. CDR3s include the opening cysteine and the closing phenylalanine or tryptophan. Each record gives: clone size, J gene, V gene, D gene, CDR3 protein, CDR3 DNA. D genes are given only for firm matches. Some rows mark clone size as missing; the rest say once, few, many or name a class of expanded clone.

>once|TRBJ2-5|TRBV30|NA
CAWSGSRQWVQKTQYF
TGTGCCTGGAGTGGCTCTAGGCAGTGGGTCCAGAAGACCCAGTACTTC
>NA|TRBJ2-2|TRBV5-6|NA
CASSLGAGNTGELFF
TGTGCCAGCAGCTTGGGAGCGGGGAACACCGGGGAGCTGTTTTTT
>NA|TRBJ2-3|TRBV5-8|NA
CASSYAGYTDTQYF
TGTGCCAGCAGTTATGCAGGGTACACAGATACGCAGTATTTT
>NA|TRBJ1-3|TRBV7-8|NA
CASSLGQISGNTIYF
TGTGCCAGCAGCCTTGGACAGATCTCTGGAAACACCATATATTTT
>NA|TRBJ1-5|TRBV2|NA
CASSEVGGNQPQHF
TGTGCCAGCAGTGAGGTCGGAGGCAATCAGCCCCAGCATTTT
>NA|TRBJ1-1|TRBV7-6|NA
CASSLARGSEAFF
TGTGCCAGCAGCTTAGCAAGGGGATCTGAAGCTTTCTTT
>NA|TRBJ1-2|TRBV12-3/TRBV12-4|NA
CASSQGQNYGYTF
TGTGCCAGCAGCCAAGGACAAAACTATGGCTACACCTTC
>NA|TRBJ1-2|TRBV7-2|NA
CASSLRGGRTDYGYTF
TGTGCCAGCAGCTTAAGGGGGGGCAGGACAGACTATGGCTACACCTTC
>NA|TRBJ2-1|TRBV5-4|NA
CASGLPLAYNEQFF
TGTGCCAGCGGGCTCCCCCTTGCCTACAATGAGCAGTTCTTC
>NA|TRBJ1-1|TRBV12-3/TRBV12-4|NA
CASSSPGDTEAFF
TGTGCCAGCAGTTCCCCAGGGGACACTGAAGCTTTCTTT
>NA|TRBJ2-7|TRBV6-6|NA
CASKPTAFSYEQYF
TGTGCCAGCAAGCCGACAGCCTTCTCCTACGAGCAGTACTTC
>NA|TRBJ1-2|TRBV2|NA
CASSEYLAPKTAYGYTF
TGTGCCAGCAGTGAATATCTAGCTCCAAAGACCGCCTATGGCTACACCTTC
>NA|TRBJ2-1|TRBV27|NA
CASSLLAGTYNEQFF
TGTGCCAGCAGTTTATTGGCGGGAACCTACAATGAGCAGTTCTTC
>NA|TRBJ2-4|TRBV6-6|TRBD2
CASSLGLAGGVSKNIQYF
TGTGCCAGCAGTCTCGGACTAGCGGGAGGGGTTTCCAAAAACATTCAGTACTTC
>NA|TRBJ1-3|TRBV6-1|NA
CASSDGLAGNTIYF
TGTGCCAGCAGTGACGGGTTGGCTGGAAACACCATATATTTT
>few|TRBJ2-1|TRBV9|TRBD2
CASRSSGSIDEQFF
TGTGCCAGCAGGTCTAGCGGGAGCATCGATGAGCAGTTCTTC
>NA|TRBJ2-7|TRBV28|NA
CASSSGWAPEQYF
TGTGCCAGCAGTTCGGGATGGGCTCCCGAGCAGTACTTC
>NA|TRBJ1-2|TRBV19|NA
CSSRGQFYTF
TGTTCGTCAAGAGGACAGTTTTACACCTTC
>NA|TRBJ1-6|TRBV2|TRBD1
CASSEVGQGNSPLHF
TGTGCCAGCAGTGAAGTGGGACAGGGGAATTCACCCCTCCACTTT
>few|TRBJ1-1|TRBV14|TRBD1
CASSQRFGTELNTEAFF
TGTGCCAGCAGCCAACGTTTCGGGACAGAGTTGAACACTGAAGCTTTCTTT
>NA|TRBJ1-6|TRBV12-5|TRBD1
CASGLVLGQEASPLHF
TGTGCTAGTGGTTTGGTACTAGGACAGGAGGCTTCACCCCTCCACTTT
>few|TRBJ1-5|TRBV29-1|TRBD1
CSVGGQGDQPQHF
TGCAGCGTCGGAGGCCAGGGGGATCAGCCCCAGCATTTT
>NA|TRBJ2-7|TRBV11-2|TRBD1
CASSLEAGGPYEQYF
TGTGCCAGCAGCTTAGAGGCAGGGGGTCCCTACGAGCAGTACTTC
>NA|TRBJ1-3|TRBV7-9|NA
CASSGPPGAGNTIYF
TGTGCCAGCAGCGGCCCCCCAGGGGCAGGAAACACCATATATTTT
>NA|TRBJ2-5|TRBV25-1|TRBD2
CASSDTSGSGETQYF
TGTGCCAGCAGTGACACTAGCGGGAGTGGGGAGACCCAGTACTTC
>NA|TRBJ1-1|TRBV29-1|TRBD1
CSVLPIGNRGSNTEAFF
TGCAGCGTTCTTCCTATCGGGAACAGGGGATCGAACACTGAAGCTTTCTTT